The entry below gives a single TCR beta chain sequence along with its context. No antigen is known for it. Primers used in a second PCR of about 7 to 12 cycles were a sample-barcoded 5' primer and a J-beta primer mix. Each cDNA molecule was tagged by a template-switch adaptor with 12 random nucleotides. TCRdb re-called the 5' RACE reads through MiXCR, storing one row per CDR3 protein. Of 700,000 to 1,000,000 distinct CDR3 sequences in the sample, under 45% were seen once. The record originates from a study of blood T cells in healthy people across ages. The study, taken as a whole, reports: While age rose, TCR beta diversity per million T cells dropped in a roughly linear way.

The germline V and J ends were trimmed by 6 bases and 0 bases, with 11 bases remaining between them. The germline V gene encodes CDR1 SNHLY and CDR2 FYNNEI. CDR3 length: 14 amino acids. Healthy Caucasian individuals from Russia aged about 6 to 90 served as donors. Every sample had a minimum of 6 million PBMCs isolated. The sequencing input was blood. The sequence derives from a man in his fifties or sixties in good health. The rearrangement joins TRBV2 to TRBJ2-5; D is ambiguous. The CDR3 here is CASRKTGYQETQYF. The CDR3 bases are TGTGCCAGCAGGAAAACCGGGTACCAAGAGACCCAGTACTTC.